This is a list of T cell receptor beta chains from one sample in a study of human thymus T cells. Here immunoSEQ multiplex PCR was the method, and the copy in TCRdb shows in-frame clones only, minus some. Of about 130,000 clones in the sample, around 94% were seen once. Material for sequencing was thymus tissue. All receptors come from a boy younger than two with a congenital heart defect but otherwise immunologically healthy. Both conserved end residues are part of each CDR3. The order of the fields is V gene, CDR3 protein.

TRBV29-1 | CSVEDPRRLSQETQYF
TRBV9 | CASSYPGRGVNTGELFF
TRBV10-2 | CASSDPARGRRNTIYF
TRBV4-3 | CASSQDRTRTAGYGVTGELFF
TRBV7-8 | CASSYNGPQHF
TRBV2 | CASTGQRRGYTF
TRBV6-6 | CASSYTGSYEQYF
TRBV28 | CASNREGGLGDTQYF
TRBV5-1 | CASSLKGMNTEAFF
TRBV11-3 | CASSHPSGNEQFF
TRBV28 | CASRRGIGEQYF
TRBV27 | CASSLEKGGTGGTDTQYF
TRBV11-2 | CASSYHQGASYGYTF
TRBV25-1 | CASSVRQGAHADTQYF
TRBV5-3 | CASSIGGQASYEQYF